Listed below are T cell receptor beta chains from one sample, sequenced in a study of blood T cell repertoires in COVID-19. Using immunoSEQ multiplex PCR, the repertoire was profiled, and TCRdb retains in-frame clones only, with some absent. The table shows 150,000 or so clones, with 75% to 80% occurring only once. The sample taken for sequencing was PBMCs or T cells enriched from blood (not recorded which). The receptors stem from a woman between 50 and 59 years old who had recovered from COVID-19. Each CDR3 is given with its conserved first and last residue. The D gene is left open where the match is weak. Expanded clones are given a class, and other clones once, few, many or no size at all.

>TRBD1|TRBV6-5|TRBJ1-1|NA
CASLGTGGITEAFF
TGTGCCAGCTTGGGGACAGGGGGCATCACTGAAGCTTTCTTT
>TRBD2|TRBV5-1|TRBJ2-1|NA
CASSADPGLAGNEQFF
TGCGCCAGCAGCGCCGATCCGGGACTAGCGGGAAATGAGCAGTTCTTC
>NA|TRBV7-9|TRBJ2-1|NA
CASSLTRDKHNEQFF
TGTGCCAGCAGCTTAACCCGGGACAAACACAATGAGCAGTTCTTC
>TRBD1|TRBV18|TRBJ2-1|NA
CASSLQGARENEQFF
TGTGCCAGCTCACTACAGGGGGCGAGGGAAAATGAGCAGTTCTTC
>NA|TRBV7-9|TRBJ2-7|NA
CASSLYGVEQYF
TGTGCCAGCAGCTTATACGGGGTAGAGCAGTACTTC
>TRBD1|TRBV2|TRBJ1-1|NA
CASTPGTGLNTEAFF
TGTGCCAGCACTCCAGGGACAGGCCTGAACACTGAAGCTTTCTTT
>NA|TRBV9|TRBJ2-2|few
CASSKEALSLRGELFF
TGTGCCAGCAGCAAGGAGGCTCTATCCCTCCGAGGGGAGCTGTTTTTT
>NA|TRBV9|TRBJ1-1|NA
CASSGPGHPNTEAFF
TGTGCCAGCAGCGGACCGGGACACCCTAACACTGAAGCTTTCTTT
>NA|TRBV6-5|TRBJ2-1|few
CATEGGSYNEQFF
TGTGCCACCGAGGGGGGGTCCTACAATGAGCAGTTCTTC
>TRBD1|TRBV7-9|TRBJ1-2|NA
CASSPGQALANYGYTF
TGTGCCAGCAGCCCGGGACAGGCTCTAGCTAACTATGGCTACACCTTC
>NA|TRBV19|TRBJ1-1|NA
CASRVQAGGSNTEAFF
TGTGCCAGTAGGGTACAGGCTGGGGGCTCTAACACTGAAGCTTTCTTT
>TRBD2|TRBV5-4|TRBJ2-5|NA
CASSATGGRETQYF
TGTGCCAGCAGCGCTACGGGGGGTCGAGAGACCCAGTACTTC
>TRBD1|TRBV5-1|TRBJ2-1|NA
CASSSGTGRFGEQFF
TGCGCCAGCAGCTCCGGGACAGGGAGGTTCGGTGAGCAGTTCTTC
>TRBD2|TRBV2|TRBJ2-1|NA
CASKLAGNEQFF
TGTGCCAGCAAACTAGCGGGCAATGAGCAGTTCTTC
>TRBD1|TRBV4-2|TRBJ2-7|NA
CASSPLGQGNLREQYF
TGTGCCAGCAGCCCGCTGGGACAGGGAAATCTAAGGGAGCAGTACTTC
>TRBD1|TRBV2|TRBJ2-7|few
CASSINRGPLYF
TGTGCCAGCAGTATAAACAGGGGGCCCCTGTACTTC
>NA|TRBV21-1|TRBJ1-2|NA
CASSSRGTGAYGYTF
TGTGCCAGCAGCTCTCGCGGGACAGGGGCCTATGGCTACACCTTC
>NA|TRBV6-5|TRBJ1-2|NA
CASSYSTSNYGYTF
TGTGCCAGCAGTTACTCGACATCTAACTATGGCTACACCTTC
>TRBD2|TRBV30|TRBJ2-5|NA
CAWSVRRLAGMETQYF
TGTGCCTGGAGTGTACGGAGACTAGCGGGGATGGAGACCCAGTACTTC
>TRBD1|TRBV19|TRBJ1-2|NA
CASTGEYNYGYTF
TGTGCCAGCACAGGGGAATATAACTATGGCTACACCTTC
>TRBD1|TRBV7-9|TRBJ1-2|NA
CASSQGGGVGGYTF
TGTGCCAGCAGCCAAGGGGGCGGCGTTGGTGGCTACACCTTC
>NA|TRBV6-2/TRBV6-3|TRBJ2-3|NA
CASSFAGDTQYF
TGTGCCAGCAGTTTTGCGGGGGATACGCAGTATTTT
>TRBD2|TRBV7-3|TRBJ2-1|NA
CASSPVLAGSNEQFF
TGTGCCAGCAGCCCCGTGCTAGCGGGGTCCAATGAGCAGTTCTTC
>NA|TRBV7-3|TRBJ2-1|NA
CASSLRGGGWAYNEQFF
TGTGCCAGCAGCTTACGAGGAGGGGGCTGGGCCTACAATGAGCAGTTCTTC
>NA|TRBV7-2|TRBJ2-1|NA
CASSIRRSYNEQFF
TGTGCCAGCAGCATCCGGCGGTCCTACAATGAGCAGTTCTTC
>NA|TRBV24-1|TRBJ2-3|NA
CATSAVGATDTQYF
TGTGCCACCAGTGCGGTGGGAGCGACAGATACGCAGTATTTT
>TRBD2|TRBV7-9|TRBJ2-3|NA
CASSLEVSGGYTDTQYF
TGTGCCAGCAGCCTGGAAGTAAGCGGGGGTTACACAGATACGCAGTATTTT
>NA|TRBV3-1/TRBV3-2|TRBJ1-5|NA
CASSQDFGGQPQHF
TGTGCCAGCAGCCAAGATTTTGGAGGACAGCCCCAGCATTTT
>TRBD1|TRBV12-3/TRBV12-4|TRBJ1-1|NA
CASSGQGNTEAFF
TGTGCCAGCAGTGGACAGGGGAACACTGAAGCTTTCTTT
>NA|TRBV30|TRBJ1-5|NA
CAWSTGVNQPQHF
TGTGCCTGGAGCACGGGGGTCAATCAGCCCCAGCATTTT
>NA|TRBV24-1|TRBJ2-1|NA
CATSDLHGGNEQFF
TGTGCCACCAGTGATTTGCATGGAGGGAATGAGCAGTTCTTC
>NA|TRBV3-1/TRBV3-2|TRBJ2-2|NA
CASSQVIANTGELFF
TGTGCCAGCAGCCAAGTTATAGCGAACACCGGGGAGCTGTTTTTT
>NA|TRBV11-3|TRBJ2-1|NA
CASSLSGHNEQFF
TGTGCCAGCAGCTTATCAGGGCACAATGAGCAGTTCTTC
>TRBD1|TRBV7-3|TRBJ1-1|NA
CASSIQQGTEAFF
TGTGCCAGCAGCATCCAACAGGGGACTGAAGCTTTCTTT
>NA|TRBV27|TRBJ2-3|NA
CASSLGGWWGDTQYF
TGTGCCAGCAGTTTAGGGGGGTGGTGGGGAGATACGCAGTATTTT
>TRBD1|TRBV25-1|TRBJ1-5|NA
CASSESLTGNQPQHF
TGTGCCAGCAGTGAATCTCTGACAGGGAATCAGCCCCAGCATTTT
>NA|TRBV29-1|TRBJ2-7|NA
CSVRPGDSSYEQYF
TGCAGCGTTCGTCCGGGAGACAGCTCCTACGAGCAGTACTTC
>TRBD2|TRBV29-1|TRBJ2-1|NA
CSVGGGLAGATYNEQFF
TGCAGCGTTGGAGGGGGACTAGCGGGGGCAACATACAATGAGCAGTTCTTC
>TRBD1|TRBV4-1|TRBJ2-1|once
CAATTGGSEQFF
TGCGCCGCTACGACAGGGGGCTCTGAGCAGTTCTTC
>TRBD2|TRBV3-1/TRBV3-2|TRBJ2-1|NA
CASSHRSLAGRRVEQFF
TGTGCCAGCAGCCACCGATCACTAGCGGGGAGGAGGGTTGAGCAGTTCTTC
>NA|TRBV7-2|TRBJ2-7|NA
CASRYRALSSYEQYF
TGTGCCAGCAGATACAGGGCCCTGAGCTCCTACGAGCAGTACTTC
>NA|TRBV27|TRBJ2-1|few
CASSLAGEQFF
TGTGCCAGCAGTTTAGCAGGGGAGCAGTTCTTC
>NA|TRBV9|TRBJ2-5|NA
CASSRGGGSPETQYF
TGTGCCAGCAGCCGTGGGGGCGGGAGTCCAGAGACCCAGTACTTC
>NA|TRBV28|TRBJ1-4|NA
CASSLPGATNEKLFF
TGTGCCAGCAGTCTCCCCGGGGCAACTAATGAAAAACTGTTTTTT
>NA|TRBV19|TRBJ2-4|NA
CASSMLGRAENIQYF
TGTGCCAGTAGTATGTTGGGCAGGGCAGAAAACATTCAGTACTTC